Listed here is a single TCR beta chain. Antigen specificity is unknown. The record originates from a study of STAT5B mutations in CD4+ large granular lymphocyte leukemia. In the original processing: Lowest detectable productive clonotype frequency was 2.59 x 10-5. The protocol was immunoSEQ multiplex PCR, while the TCRdb copy is restricted to in-frame clones and leaves out a portion. The D gene and trimming were derived from the DNA, and the V and J assignments and clone size from that table. The table records 40,000 or so clones, about 81% of them present only once. The CDR3 has 14 amino acids. The germline CDR1 and CDR2 sequences are SGHTA and FQGNSA. Germline trimming cut 5 bases from V and 6 bases from J; bases unmatched to any gene: 5. Study-wide results and caveats: Patient CD4-sorted repertoires stayed more clonal than healthy ones after leukemic-clone removal. 8/27 top patient clones versus 2/35 control clones were TRBV06-family.

Sequencing was performed on CD4+ T cells from blood buffy coats. This TCR came from a human donor in good health. The V gene is TRBV7-2, the J gene TRBJ2-5, with 11 bases that match TRBD1. The CDR3 spells CASSPGTGGKTQYF. The CDR3 DNA is TGTGCCAGCAGCCCCGGGACAGGGGGAAAGACCCAGTACTTC.